A single sample gave rise to the 2 T cell receptor beta chains below, sequenced in a study of T cell changes during pregnancy in multiple sclerosis. Profiling relied on immunoSEQ multiplex PCR, and the TCRdb table lists in-frame clones only, not all of them. This sample has tens of thousands of clones, with about 90% found just once. Source: peripheral blood, taken in the second trimester of pregnancy. These TCRs come from a female donor with multiple sclerosis, enrolled in a pregnancy study.

The chain is built from TRBV7-2 and TRBJ2-7; D possibly corresponds to TRBD2 (6 bases). Germline loops: CDR1 SGHTA, CDR2 FQGNSA. Trimming left V 1 base short and J 6 bases short, with 13 bases between. The CDR3 contains 14 residues. The CDR3 DNA reads as TGTGCCAGCAGCTTAGGCCCCCTAGCGAGCGAGCAGTACTTC. It codes for CASSLGPLASEQYF.

The gene calls are TRBV19 and TRBJ2-5; 9 bases are shared with TRBD1. The CDR3 extends over 17 amino acids. CDR1 LNHDA and CDR2 SQIVND come from the germline V gene (reference sequence). Trimming took 5 bases from V and 1 from J; bases not matched to a gene: 11. CDR3 sequence: CASSLTGGNHVQETQYF. CDR3 nucleotide sequence: TGTGCCAGTAGTTTGACAGGGGGGAACCATGTCCAAGAGACCCAGTACTTC.